The T cell receptor beta chain under discussion was sequenced for a study of T cell responses to AZD1222 COVID-19 vaccine. A remark on this clone: Its specificity is unknown.

Study-wide points: Sampling that yielded the repertoires occurred only after the peak T cell response. Breadth and depth of Spike-specific TCRs rose after two AZD1222 doses.

Only in-frame clones appear in the TCRdb table, and some are missing; sequencing was by immunoSEQ multiplex PCR. The table has approximately 140,000 clones, 85% to 90% seen once. The V and J ends lost 5 bases and 0 bases respectively, with 17 bases between them. Looked up from germline, CDR1 is SGHTA and CDR2 is FQGTGA. This CDR3 contains 16 residues. The gene calls are TRBV7-3 and TRBJ2-7; D might be TRBD2 (5 bases). The clonotype originates from an adult in good health. The sequencing used peripheral blood, collected on day 0 of AZD1222 vaccination. The CDR3 is CASSPSRASSSYEQYF. DNA of the CDR3: TGTGCCAGCAGCCCCTCGAGGGCCTCGAGCTCCTACGAGCAGTACTTC.